Below, 10 T cell receptor beta chains from the same sample are listed, as sequenced in a study of T cells in women clearing cervical HPV infection. Using immunoSEQ multiplex PCR, the repertoire was profiled, and TCRdb retains in-frame clones only, with some absent. The sample data list approximately 41,000 clones. The sequencing sample was made of blood buffy coat. The receptors were sampled from a woman aged 18 to 69 with a cervical HPV16 infection that either progressed to CIN3+ or cleared (not recorded which).

Concerning this clone itself: Sequencing ends 3 residues short of the CDR3 end; the germline J gene provides the rest. The chain combines TRBV4-1 with TRBJ1-2; TRBD1 matches 9 bases. The V gene's germline CDR1 is MGHRA and CDR2 YSYEKL. This CDR3 contains 14 residues. Partial CDR3 DNA: TGCGCCAGCAGCCAAGACCACAGGGGGCAGGGC. It specifies CASSQDHRGQG. The whole CDR3 protein is CASSQDHRGQGYTF.

Comment on this clone: The CDR3 extends 3 residues past the end of the read, so its final part is completed from the germline J gene. V usage is TRBV20-1 and J usage is TRBJ1-2; 9 bases are a match to TRBD1. This CDR3 contains 14 residues. Germline V lookup: CDR1 DFQATT, CDR2 SNEGSKA (reference sequence). Trimming at V came to 5 bases and at J to 5 bases, leaving 9 bases not matched to a gene. CDR3: CSAGKPGQGYGYTF. The DNA read from the CDR3 is TGCAGTGCTGGAAAGCCGGGACAGGGTTATGGC.

The DNA read from the CDR3 is TGTGCCAGCAGCCCAGGACAGGGGCTGAACACTGAA. It encodes CASSPGQGLNTE. The complete CDR3 sequence is CASSPGQGLNTEAFF. This rearrangement joins TRBV7-8 to TRBJ1-1; the match to TRBD1 covers 9 bases. The read gets to within 3 residues of the CDR3 end, and the germline J gene fills in the rest. CDR1 and CDR2 from the germline V gene are SGHVS and FQNEAQ. The CDR3 sequence is 15 residues long. The V and J ends lost 5 bases and 0 bases, in that order; junction bases with no gene match: 4.

Worth noting for this clone: The CDR3 extends 3 residues past the end of the read, so its final part is completed from the germline J gene. The gene calls are TRBV19 and TRBJ1-5; perhaps TRBD1 as D (6 bases). The CDR3 runs 14 residues. The germline V and J ends were trimmed by 5 bases and 0 bases, with 8 bases remaining between them. CDR1 LNHDA and CDR2 SQIVND come from the germline V gene (reference sequence). The CDR3 reads CASSWTASNQPQHF. CDR3 DNA (partial): TGTGCCAGTAGTTGGACAGCTAGCAATCAGCCC.

In the case of this clone: The observed sequence ends 3 residues before the CDR3 terminus, with the missing tail filled in from the germline J gene. V and J are TRBV5-1 and TRBJ2-7, with 8 bases matching TRBD2. Germline V gene data show CDR1 as SGHRS and CDR2 as YFSETQ. This CDR3 spans 16 amino acids. Trimming cost V 0 bases and J 2 bases; bases outside gene matches: 7. CDR3 DNA, as far as it was read: TGCGCCAGCAGCTTGGAACCCGGGACTAGAGCCTACGAG. Translating gives CASSLEPGTRAYE. The whole CDR3 region reads CASSLEPGTRAYEQYF. Complete variable domain (other parts from reference TRBV5-1 and TRBJ2-7): KAGVTQTPRYLIKTRGQQVTLSCSPISGHRSVSWYQQTPGQGLQFLFEYFSETQRNKGNFPGRFSGRQFSNSRSEMNVSTLELGDSALYLCASSLEPGTRAYEQYFGPGTRLTVT.

As to this clone: The CDR3 goes on 3 residues after the read ends, and that part is filled in from the germline J gene. V usage is TRBV7-7 and J usage is TRBJ2-3; 9 nucleotides agree with TRBD2. The CDR3 extends over 16 amino acids. V was pared by 5 bases and J by 4 bases, with 10 bases of the junction left unmatched. The germline V gene encodes CDR1 SSHAT and CDR2 FNYEAQ (reference sequence). The CDR3 loop is CASSALAGFRPDTQYF. The sequenced CDR3 bases are TGTGCCAGCAGCGCCCTAGCGGGATTTCGCCCAGATACG.

In the case of this clone: The read terminates 3 residues before the CDR3 end, so the remaining end is supplied by the germline J gene. The gene calls are TRBV29-1 and TRBJ1-2; 9 nucleotides line up with TRBD1. The CDR3 length is 13 residues. The ends lost 6 bases at V and 7 bases at J; junction bases unmatched: 9. CDR1 is SQVTM, CDR2 ANQGSEA, per germline. The CDR3 bases that were read are TGCAGCGTGACGGACAGGGGTAGGGGTGGC. It encodes CSVTDRGRGG. The entire CDR3 protein reads CSVTDRGRGGYTF.

Turning to this clone: The sequence runs out 3 residues before the end of the CDR3; the remainder is reconstructed from the germline J gene. The chain links TRBV30 to TRBJ1-1; D perhaps matches TRBD1 (5 bases). This CDR3 is 13 amino acids long. V lost 2 bases and J lost 1, with 8 bases in between. From germline, CDR1 is GTSNPN and CDR2 SVGIG (reference sequence). The sequenced part of the CDR3 DNA is TGTGCCTGGAGTTTCGGGGGGAACACTGAA. This codes for CAWSFGGNTE. The entire CDR3 protein is CAWSFGGNTEAFF.

Turning to this clone: The read terminates 3 residues ahead of where the CDR3 ends, so the germline J gene completes it. The chain carries TRBV10-3 and TRBJ1-1; TRBD1 matches 8 bases. The germline V gene encodes CDR1 ENHRY and CDR2 SYGVKD. CDR3 length: 14 amino acids. The V and J ends lost 10 bases and 2 bases, in that order; junction bases with no gene match: 9. Here the CDR3 reads CATPGQGSNTEAFF. The covered CDR3 bases are TGTGCCACCCCCGGACAGGGATCAAACACTGAA.

As concerns this clone: The missing CDR3 end, 3 residues past where the read stops, is filled in from the germline J gene. Different DNA sequences within this sample yield the same CDR3. This chain joins TRBV15 and TRBJ1-1; possible D gene TRBD1, 5 bases. With 5 bases removed from V and 1 base from J, the gap between germline ends came to 8 bases. Germline loops: CDR1 LNHNV, CDR2 YYDKDF (reference sequence). The CDR3 sequence is 13 residues long. CDR3 amino acids: CATSRQGNTEAFF. The CDR3 DNA, read in part, is TGTGCCACCAGCCGCCAGGGGAACACTGAA. The variable domain in full, completed from reference TRBV15 and TRBJ1-1, reads DAMVIQNPRYQVTQFGKPVTLSCSQTLNHNVMYWYQQKSSQAPKLLFHYYDKDFNNEADTPDNFQSRRPNTSFCFLDIRSPGLGDTAMYLCATSRQGNTEAFFGQGTRLTVV.